This entry lists 31 T cell receptor beta chains sequenced from one sample in a study of blood T cell dynamics during melanoma immunotherapy. Measured with immunoSEQ multiplex PCR; TCRdb has only the in-frame clones, and not every one. The sample lists about 5,900 clones, approximately 84% occurring once. Time point of the sample: week 3, after first cycle of checkpoint inhibitor. The sample was blood, taken from a patient treated with checkpoint blockade. All receptors come from a human donor with melanoma.

The V call is TRBV29-1, the J call TRBJ1-3; D ambiguous. CDR3 length equals 14 residues. Germline assignment: CDR1 SQVTM and CDR2 ANQGSEA. The V gene lost 4 bases and the J gene lost 0 bases, with 10 bases spanning the gap. CDR3 in DNA: TGCAGCGTTGCGTTCCAGCTCTCTGGAAACACCATATATTTT. Translated, it gives CSVAFQLSGNTIYF.

The V and J genes are TRBV9 and TRBJ1-3; D is unclear. Trimming pared 0 bases from V and 0 bases from J, leaving 4 bases between. The V gene's germline CDR1 is SGDLS and CDR2 YYNGEE. The CDR3 runs to 14 residues. In DNA, the CDR3 is TGTGCCAGCAGCGTAGACAGCTCTGGAAACACCATATATTTT. It codes for CASSVDSSGNTIYF.

The J gene is TRBJ1-5, the V gene TRBV16; TRBD1 matches at 7 bases. Unmatched junction bases numbered 6, after V lost 1 base and J lost 3 bases. The CDR3 extends over 16 amino acids. CDR1 KGHSY and CDR2 FQNENV come from the germline V gene. The CDR3 DNA sequence: TGTGCCAGCAGCCAATACCCAGGGGGGACCAATCAGCCCCAGCATTTT. Its translation is CASSQYPGGTNQPQHF.

J is TRBJ1-3 and V is TRBV4-1, with D possibly TRBD1 on 5 matching bases. Germline lookup yields CDR1 MGHRA and CDR2 YSYEKL. Trimming shortened V by 1 base and J by 6 bases, and 16 bases separated the two germline ends. The CDR3 has 16 amino acids. The CDR3 is CASSQAPQGLENTIYF. The CDR3 coding sequence is TGCGCCAGCAGCCAAGCTCCTCAGGGTCTTGAAAACACCATATATTTT.

The chain employs TRBV25-1 and TRBJ1-2; the match to TRBD1 covers 7 bases. CDR1 MGHDK and CDR2 SYGVNS come from the germline V gene. Unmatched junction bases numbered 10, after V lost 1 base and J lost 5 bases. There are 16 residues in the CDR3. The CDR3 loop is CASSESLSGTVYGYTF. The CDR3, as DNA: TGTGCCAGCAGTGAATCCCTGAGCGGGACAGTGTATGGCTACACCTTC.

This clone occurred a few times. V usage is TRBV6-5 and J usage is TRBJ1-1; 9 nucleotides align to TRBD1. Germline V CDR1 and CDR2: MNHEY, SVGAGI. The CDR3 sequence is 14 residues long. With 7 bases clipped from V and 5 bases from J, the junction kept 8 bases outside the gene matches. The CDR3 is CASNTRQGGTEAFF. The CDR3 region has the DNA TGTGCCAGCAACACGAGACAGGGGGGGACTGAAGCTTTCTTT.

In its sample, this clone was seen a few times. V is TRBV30 and J is TRBJ2-7; D possibly corresponds to TRBD1 (6 bases). Germline-derived CDR1 and CDR2 are GTSNPN and SVGIG (reference sequence). This CDR3 is built from 15 residues. Trimming stripped 2 bases from V and 2 bases from J, with 16 bases between. The CDR3 coding sequence is TGTGCCTGGAGTCAGAACAGGGTCCTAACCTACGAGCAGTACTTC. Encoded protein: CAWSQNRVLTYEQYF.

The chain has TRBV5-6 and TRBJ1-5; D uncertain. The V and J ends lost 0 bases and 7 bases respectively, with 5 bases between them. The CDR3 sequence is 12 residues long. Germline assignment: CDR1 SGHDT and CDR2 YYEEEE. As DNA, the CDR3 is TGTGCCAGCAGCTTGGTAACGCAGCCCCAGCATTTT. It translates to CASSLVTQPQHF.

In this sample, this clone turned up a few times. The chain is built from TRBV27 and TRBJ1-5; tentatively, D is TRBD1 (5 bases). V lost 6 bases and J 0 bases, leaving 9 bases between the germline ends. The germline CDR1 and CDR2 sequences are MNHEY and SMNVEV (reference sequence). The CDR3 runs to 14 residues. CDR3 sequence reads: CASRRDGSNQPQHF. The CDR3 DNA reads as TGTGCCAGCAGGCGGGACGGTAGCAATCAGCCCCAGCATTTT.

V and J are TRBV29-1 and TRBJ2-7; D gene unclear. Germline CDR1 reads SQVTM; CDR2 reads ANQGSEA. V lost 3 bases and J 3 bases, leaving 6 bases between the germline ends. The CDR3 extends over 11 amino acids. The chain's CDR3 is CSVESSYEQYF. CDR3 nucleotide sequence: TGCAGCGTTGAGTCGAGCTACGAGCAGTACTTC.

This clone was counted a single time. The gene calls are TRBV6-5 and TRBJ2-1; the D gene could be TRBD1 or TRBD2 (5 bases each). Trimming shortened V by 0 bases and J by 4 bases, and 13 bases separated the two germline ends. This CDR3 comprises 16 residues. Germline loops: CDR1 MNHEY, CDR2 SVGAGI. As DNA, the CDR3 is TGTGCCAGCAGTTACTCCCCGGGGACCTCATACAATGAGCAGTTCTTC. Protein: CASSYSPGTSYNEQFF.

The rearrangement links TRBV19 to TRBJ2-1, with TRBD2 as a possible D gene (6 bases). Trimming cost V 1 base and J 1 base, with 11 bases left between them. Germline-derived CDR1 and CDR2 are LNHDA and SQIVND (reference sequence). This CDR3 region has 16 residues. In DNA, the CDR3 is TGTGCCAGTAGTATAGGCCGGGAGAGGTCCTACAATGAGCAGTTCTTC. It is translated as CASSIGRERSYNEQFF.

This clone was observed a handful of times. Here the CDR3 DNA reads TGCGCCAGCAGCCTGGGGACTAGCGTTCCCTACGAGCAGTACTTC. Protein product: CASSLGTSVPYEQYF. V usage is TRBV5-1 and J usage is TRBJ2-7; 10 nucleotides match TRBD2. Germline CDR1 and CDR2: SGHRS and YFSETQ. The CDR3 has 15 residues. V shed 4 bases, J shed 2 bases, and the junction held 6 bases outside the gene matches.

The chain has TRBV9 and TRBJ2-7; 9 nucleotides line up with TRBD1. The CDR3 is made up of 16 amino acids. With V trimmed by 4 bases and J by 2 bases, 10 bases remained unmatched. Germline V gene sequence: CDR1 SGDLS, CDR2 YYNGEE. DNA for the CDR3: TGTGCCAGCAGCCATTCCGGGACAGGGCTTACCTACGAGCAGTACTTC. The encoded protein is CASSHSGTGLTYEQYF.

The chain uses TRBV6-1 and TRBJ1-2, with 8 positions matching TRBD1. V shed 7 bases and J 2 bases; nucleotides not matched to a gene: 6. The V gene's germline CDR1 is MNHNS and CDR2 SASEGT. The CDR3 is made up of 14 amino acids. The CDR3 nucleotides read TGTGCCAGCACTGGGGCAGGGGGCAACTATGGCTACACCTTC. It translates to CASTGAGGNYGYTF.

This clone appeared a single time. The chain recombines TRBV28 with TRBJ1-5; D is perhaps TRBD1 (5 bases). The CDR3 is 15 residues long. Germline-derived CDR1 and CDR2 are MDHEN and SYDVKM. Between the trimmed V and J ends, which lost 1 base and 6 bases, there was a span of 13 bases. As DNA, the CDR3 is TGTGCCAGCAGTTTATCACCTGGACATGGTCAGCCCCAGCATTTT. Amino acids: CASSLSPGHGQPQHF.

V usage is TRBV27 and J usage is TRBJ1-5, with 8 bases fitting TRBD1. The V and J ends lost 4 bases and 2 bases, in that order; junction bases with no gene match: 13. This CDR3 region has 18 residues. The germline CDR1 and CDR2 sequences are MNHEY and SMNVEV (reference sequence). This chain's CDR3 is CASSSHTGTGGGNQPQHF. Written as DNA, the CDR3 is TGTGCCAGCAGTTCCCACACCGGGACAGGAGGAGGCAATCAGCCCCAGCATTTT.

This clone was seen just once. A read error may produce the germline difference seen at one junction end. This chain uses TRBV28 with TRBJ1-1; 8 bases align to TRBD1. CDR1 and CDR2 from the germline V gene are MDHEN and SYDVKM. This CDR3 comprises 12 residues. Here the CDR3 DNA reads TGTGCCAGCAGCTCCGGACAGGGAAGTATGGTCTTT. It codes for CASSSGQGSMVF.

The rearrangement links TRBV29-1 to TRBJ1-1; 8 nucleotides align to TRBD1. J gave up 2 bases and V 6 bases, and 5 bases lay outside the gene matches. This CDR3 region has 13 residues. CDR1 and CDR2 (germline): SQVTM, ANQGSEA. DNA for the CDR3: TGCAGCGTCGGACAGGGAGGTAACACTGAAGCTTTCTTT. Amino acid sequence: CSVGQGGNTEAFF.

This CDR3 reads CASGLNYGYTF. Written as DNA, the CDR3 is TGTGCCAGCGGCCTTAACTATGGCTACACCTTC. The chain joins TRBV19 to TRBJ1-2; no clear D gene. The germline CDR1 and CDR2 sequences are LNHDA and SQIVND (reference sequence). CDR3 length: 11 residues. The ends were cut back, 9 bases at V and 1 base at J, with 6 bases in the middle.

The chain combines TRBV7-6 with TRBJ1-2; TRBD1 matches 10 bases. This CDR3 is 14 amino acids long. V was clipped by 5 bases and J by 6 bases; unmatched bases: 6. Per the germline V gene, CDR1 is SGHVS and CDR2 is FNYEAQ. The CDR3 DNA sequence: TGTGCCAGCAGCCCCCTGACAGGGGGCCATGGCTACACCTTC. Protein product: CASSPLTGGHGYTF.

V usage is TRBV19 and J usage is TRBJ1-1; D ambiguous. V lost 6 bases, J lost 5 bases, and 10 bases lay in between. CDR1 LNHDA and CDR2 SQIVND come from the germline V gene (reference sequence). This CDR3 is 12 amino acids long. In nucleotides, the CDR3 is TGTGCCAGTAGGGCGGTGGGTACTGAAGCTTTCTTT. It translates to CASRAVGTEAFF.

The chain is built from TRBV30 and TRBJ1-1, with 10 positions matching TRBD1. J gave up 4 bases and V 4 bases, and 6 bases lay outside the gene matches. CDR1 GTSNPN and CDR2 SVGIG come from the germline V gene (reference sequence). The CDR3 length is 14 residues. CDR3 amino acids: CAWNRDRGPTEAFF. CDR3 coding DNA: TGTGCCTGGAACCGGGACAGGGGCCCCACTGAAGCTTTCTTT.

This chain joins TRBV20-1 and TRBJ2-7, with 7 bases fitting TRBD2. With 6 bases clipped from V and 8 bases from J, the junction kept 7 bases outside the gene matches. The CDR3 is made up of 11 amino acids. CDR1 and CDR2 from the germline V gene are DFQATT and SNEGSKA (reference sequence). The DNA for the CDR3 is TGCAGTGCCCATCGCGGGGGACAGCAGTACTTC. Translating gives CSAHRGGQQYF.

This clone was counted a few times. The chain combines TRBV6-1 with TRBJ2-7; tentative D call: TRBD1 (6 bases). The germline V gene has CDR1 MNHNS and CDR2 SASEGT. The V end lost 4 bases, the J end lost 2 bases, and 12 bases lay between the germline ends. The CDR3 runs to 14 residues. The CDR3 is CASSAQGRTYEQYF. The CDR3 coding sequence is TGTGCCAGCAGTGCACAGGGACGAACCTACGAGCAGTACTTC.

This clone has only a few counts. V usage is TRBV6-5 and J usage is TRBJ1-2; 7 nucleotides line up with TRBD1. This CDR3 contains 16 residues. J lost 4 bases, V lost 0 bases, and 8 bases had no gene match. Per germline, CDR1 MNHEY and CDR2 SVGAGI. The CDR3 spells CASSYSVTGVGYGYTF. The CDR3 region has the DNA TGTGCCAGCAGTTACTCGGTCACAGGGGTTGGCTATGGCTACACCTTC.

The chain employs TRBV28 and TRBJ2-7; a possible D gene is TRBD1 (6 bases). V was shortened by 4 bases and J by 6 bases, with 19 bases between the two germline ends. The germline gives CDR1 MDHEN, CDR2 SYDVKM. This CDR3 region has 15 residues. The CDR3 protein is CASSWGSGQSREQYF. In nucleotides, the CDR3 is TGTGCCAGCAGTTGGGGATCTGGACAGAGCCGCGAGCAGTACTTC.

V and J are TRBV7-6 and TRBJ1-2, with D perhaps TRBD1 (5 bases). CDR3 length equals 17 residues. Germline-derived CDR1 and CDR2 are SGHVS and FNYEAQ. V dropped 5 bases and J dropped 4 bases, with 23 bases sitting between them. The CDR3 sequence: CASSPYTVLDSSYGYTF. The CDR3 coding sequence is TGTGCCAGCAGCCCGTATACCGTCCTTGACAGCAGCTATGGCTACACCTTC.

The chain links TRBV21-1 to TRBJ1-1; the table gives TRBD1 as D, unverified against the DNA. TRBV21-1 constitutes a pseudogene. This CDR3 spans 18 amino acids. The CDR3 protein is CASSRPDRGPHADTEAFF. In nucleotides, the CDR3 is TGTGCCAGCAGCAGACCTGACAGGGGGCCCCATGCCGACACTGAAGCTTTCTTT.

The chain uses TRBV10-3 and TRBJ1-6; TRBD1 might be the D (6 bases). V was shortened by 4 bases and J by 16 bases, with 17 bases between the two germline ends. Germline V gene sequence: CDR1 ENHRY, CDR2 SYGVKD. The CDR3 contains 13 residues. CDR3 residues: CAISAGAGQRLHF. The CDR3 nucleotides read TGTGCCATCAGTGCGGGGGCAGGACAACGTCTCCACTTT.

The chain combines TRBV7-8 with TRBJ1-1; 8 nucleotides agree with TRBD1. The CDR3 length is 15 residues. V dropped 1 base and J dropped 2; count of bases not matched to a gene: 3. Per germline, CDR1 SGHVS and CDR2 FQNEAQ. The CDR3: CASSLGGTGNTEAFF. CDR3 bases: TGTGCCAGCAGCTTAGGTGGGACAGGTAACACTGAAGCTTTCTTT.